The 30 T cell receptor beta chains presented below share a single source sample, sequenced in a study of identical twins. TCRdb ran MiXCR on the 5' RACE reads and lists one entry per CDR3 protein. The repertoire holds some 500,000 distinct CDR3 sequences, with approximately 22% as singletons. This same sample was also part of a study on T cells expressing NK-cell markers.

The sample consisted of CD4+ T cells sorted from blood. The receptors derive from a woman aged 18-29 years in good health.

This clonotype was seen more than once but under ten times. The chain has TRBV6-6 and TRBJ1-5; no clear D gene. Trimming cost V 6 bases and J 3 bases, with 9 bases left between them. Germline assignment: CDR1 MNHNY and CDR2 SVGAGI (reference sequence). This CDR3 has 13 residues. CDR3 DNA sequence: TGTGCCAGCAGAGGACGGAACAATCAGCCCCAGCATTTT. Its protein product is CASRGRNNQPQHF.

The chain carries TRBV5-1 and TRBJ2-1; D assignment may be TRBD1 or TRBD2 (5 bases each). The CDR3 is 12 amino acids. V was cut by 4 bases and J by 10 bases, with 12 bases left in between. Germline V gene sequence: CDR1 SGHRS, CDR2 YFSETQ. Here the CDR3 DNA reads TGCGCCAGCAGCCGGGGAGAGGGGGAGCAGTTCTTC. This codes for CASSRGEGEQFF. Together with reference TRBV5-1 and TRBJ2-1, the CDR3 gives the full variable domain: KAGVTQTPRYLIKTRGQQVTLSCSPISGHRSVSWYQQTPGQGLQFLFEYFSETQRNKGNFPGRFSGRQFSNSRSEMNVSTLELGDSALYLCASSRGEGEQFFGPGTRLTVL.

V and J are TRBV29-1 and TRBJ2-3, with TRBD2 matching over 15 bases. CDR3 length equals 15 residues. The ends lost 5 bases at V and 4 bases at J; junction bases unmatched: 4. Germline V CDR1 and CDR2: SQVTM, ANQGSEA. The CDR3 DNA follows: TGCAGCGTTCTAGGACTAGCGGGGGGGCCAGATACGCAGTATTTT. This gives the protein CSVLGLAGGPDTQYF.

This clonotype occurred a few times. This sequence joins TRBV6-2 or TRBV6-3 and TRBJ2-7; D is uncertain. Trimming left V 5 bases short and J 9 bases short, with 14 bases between. CDR3 length equals 12 residues. The germline V gene has CDR1 MNHEY and CDR2 SVGEGT. Here the CDR3 reads CASSDPGRAQYF. The CDR3 DNA reads as TGTGCCAGCAGTGACCCTGGACGAGCGCAGTACTTC.

This clonotype was detected ten times or more. V usage is TRBV29-1 and J usage is TRBJ2-1; 7 positions match TRBD1. Germline CDR1 reads SQVTM; CDR2 reads ANQGSEA. The CDR3 length is 14 residues. With 7 bases clipped from V and 6 bases from J, the junction kept 12 bases outside the gene matches. The CDR3 region is CSARGTGLSNEQFF. In DNA form, the CDR3 reads TGCAGCGCCAGGGGGACGGGGTTGAGCAATGAGCAGTTCTTC.

V gene TRBV12-3 or TRBV12-4 combines with J gene TRBJ2-7; D gene unclear. V was pared by 5 bases and J by 6 bases, with 8 bases between. This CDR3 contains 11 residues. The CDR3 protein is CASSNSREQYF. CDR3 sequence (DNA): TGTGCCAGCAGTAATAGTCGCGAGCAGTACTTC.

The chain employs TRBV7-3 and TRBJ2-1, with 11 bases lining up with TRBD2. With 3 bases clipped from V and 9 bases from J, the junction kept 7 bases outside the gene matches. Per germline, CDR1 SGHTA and CDR2 FQGTGA. The length of the CDR3 is 15 residues. CDR3 protein: CASSLVLAGEGEQFF. For the CDR3, the DNA is TGTGCCAGCAGCTTGGTACTAGCGGGGGAGGGTGAGCAGTTCTTC.

This chain joins TRBV10-3 and TRBJ2-3; the match to TRBD1 covers 9 bases. There are 15 residues in the CDR3. J lost 6 bases, V lost 0 bases, and 4 bases had no gene match. Germline lookup yields CDR1 ENHRY and CDR2 SYGVKD. Here the CDR3 DNA reads TGTGCCATCAGTGAGTCGGACAGGGGACCCGATACGCAGTATTTT. Its protein is CAISESDRGPDTQYF.

The V call is TRBV6-1, the J call TRBJ2-1, with D possibly called TRBD1 or TRBD2 (6 bases each). CDR3 length: 15 amino acids. Trimming took off 2 bases at V and 2 bases at J, with 10 bases between the two ends. CDR1 and CDR2 (germline): MNHNS, SASEGT. CDR3 loop: CASSEMGGPYNEQFF. CDR3 in DNA: TGTGCCAGCAGTGAAATGGGGGGCCCCTACAATGAGCAGTTCTTC.

This clonotype was observed a handful of times. J is TRBJ2-3 and V is TRBV18, with D perhaps matching TRBD1 (6 bases). Trimming shortened V by 2 bases and J by 5 bases, and 14 bases separated the two germline ends. CDR3 length equals 15 residues. Germline CDR1 is KGHSH and CDR2 is LQKENI. The CDR3 region has the DNA TGTGCCAGCTCACCATCGACAGGAACCTTAGATACGCAGTATTTT. This codes for CASSPSTGTLDTQYF.

The genes are TRBV25-1 and TRBJ2-7; D unclear. CDR1 MGHDK and CDR2 SYGVNS come from the germline V gene. The ends were cut back, 7 bases at V and 0 bases at J, with 19 bases in the middle. There are 16 residues in the CDR3. This chain's CDR3 is CASTPKAALSSYEQYF. DNA for the CDR3: TGTGCCAGCACCCCTAAGGCGGCTTTAAGCTCCTACGAGCAGTACTTC.

In DNA, the CDR3 is TGTGCCAGCAGTTTCAGGGGTGGTGGTCAGCCCCAGCATTTT. As protein: CASSFRGGGQPQHF. The chain recombines TRBV6-2 or TRBV6-3 with TRBJ1-5, with D possibly TRBD1 on 6 matching bases. The CDR3 is 14 amino acids. Trimming took 4 bases from V and 6 from J, leaving 13 bases between them. CDR1 is MNHEY, CDR2 SVGEGT, per germline.

This clonotype was recorded a few times. The chain joins TRBV2 to TRBJ2-3, with 8 bases identical to TRBD2. V was pared by 5 bases and J by 6 bases, with 13 bases of the junction left unmatched. The length of the CDR3 is 16 residues. The V gene's germline CDR1 is SNHLY and CDR2 FYNNEI. In DNA form, the CDR3 reads TGTGCCAGCAGTCGTAGCGGGACTAGGAATCGGGATACGCAGTATTTT. It yields the protein CASSRSGTRNRDTQYF.

This chain uses TRBV7-2 with TRBJ2-7; 8 nucleotides match TRBD2. The CDR3 length is 14 residues. J was trimmed by 4 bases and V by 3 bases; bases with no gene match: 5. Germline V lookup: CDR1 SGHTA, CDR2 FQGNSA. The CDR3 protein is CASSFVGTSYEQYF. CDR3 bases: TGTGCCAGCAGCTTCGTCGGGACTAGTTACGAGCAGTACTTC. The complete variable domain, with remaining parts taken from reference TRBV7-2 and TRBJ2-7, reads GAGVSQSPSNKVTEKGKDVELRCDPISGHTALYWYRQSLGQGLEFLIYFQGNSAPDKSGLPSDRFSAERTGGSVSTLTIQRTQQEDSAVYLCASSFVGTSYEQYFGPGTRLTVT.

The chain joins TRBV6-2 or TRBV6-3 to TRBJ2-1; D is possibly TRBD2 (5 bases). Deletions cut 6 bases from V and 1 base from J, with 13 bases between. The CDR3 extends over 15 amino acids. Germline CDR1 and CDR2: MNHEY and SVGEGT. This CDR3 reads CASSRTEGSYNEQFF. The CDR3 bases are TGTGCCAGCAGCCGTACCGAGGGTTCCTACAATGAGCAGTTCTTC.

CDR3 region: CSAQGRDGDPYGYTF. Here the CDR3 DNA reads TGCAGTGCTCAAGGCCGGGACGGCGACCCCTATGGCTACACCTTC. The V call is TRBV20-1, the J call TRBJ1-2; possible D gene TRBD1, 5 bases. V was pared by 5 bases and J by 4 bases, with 20 bases between. The CDR3 consists of 15 residues. The germline V gene encodes CDR1 DFQATT and CDR2 SNEGSKA (reference sequence).

This clonotype was counted only a few times. The chain uses TRBV18 and TRBJ2-1; D not certain. Germline CDR1 KGHSH, CDR2 LQKENI. Trimming removed 11 bases from V and 1 base from J, with 9 bases in between. CDR3 length equals 12 residues. CDR3 sequence: CAGSRSYNEQFF. DNA of the CDR3: TGTGCCGGGTCTAGGTCCTACAATGAGCAGTTCTTC.

The rearrangement uses TRBV18 and TRBJ2-1; D possibly corresponds to TRBD2 (5 bases). V dropped 1 base and J dropped 5 bases, with 12 bases sitting between them. In germline, CDR1 is KGHSH, CDR2 LQKENI. The CDR3 consists of 15 residues. CDR3 bases: TGTGCCAGCTCACCACTCCCCGGGAACCACAATGAGCAGTTCTTC. As protein: CASSPLPGNHNEQFF. The full variable domain, in which reference TRBV18 and TRBJ2-1 provide the parts outside the CDR3, is NAGVMQNPRHLVRRRGQEARLRCSPMKGHSHVYWYRQLPEEGLKFMVYLQKENIIDESGMPKERFSAEFPKEGPSILRIQQVVRGDSAAYFCASSPLPGNHNEQFFGPGTRLTVL.

V usage is TRBV9 and J usage is TRBJ2-3; 9 bases fit TRBD2. Germline V lookup: CDR1 SGDLS, CDR2 YYNGEE. The junction had 6 bases not matched to a gene; V was cut back by 4 bases and J by 0 bases. The CDR3 length is 16 residues. DNA for the CDR3: TGTGCCAGCAGCAGAAATGGACTAGCGAGCACAGATACGCAGTATTTT. Translation gives CASSRNGLASTDTQYF.

The rearrangement links TRBV7-9 to TRBJ2-7, with a tentative D call TRBD2 (6 bases). CDR3 length: 14 residues. Germline V gene sequence: CDR1 SEHNR, CDR2 FQNEAQ (reference sequence). Trimming pared 5 bases from V and 7 bases from J, leaving 18 bases between. CDR3 nucleotide sequence: TGTGCCAGCAGCCCAGGAAGGGACTCCGGGGAGCAGTACTTC. This sequence encodes CASSPGRDSGEQYF.

The gene calls are TRBV12-3 or TRBV12-4 and TRBJ1-5; D unclear. The CDR3 totals 13 residues. V was clipped by 4 bases and J by 3 bases, with 7 bases between them. CDR3 coding DNA: TGTGCCAGCAGTTGGAGCCCCAATCAGCCCCAGCATTTT. Translation: CASSWSPNQPQHF.

The J gene is TRBJ1-5, the V gene TRBV19, with 9 bases that match TRBD1. The germline CDR1 and CDR2 sequences are LNHDA and SQIVND (reference sequence). The CDR3 contains 15 residues. Trimming removed 4 bases from V and 6 bases from J; junction bases left unmatched: 7. For the CDR3, the DNA is TGTGCCAGTAGTACCCGACAGGGGGACGGTCAGCCCCAGCATTTT. Encoded protein: CASSTRQGDGQPQHF.

This clonotype came up a few times. The chain recombines TRBV29-1 with TRBJ1-5, with 9 nucleotides matching TRBD1. The germline CDR1 and CDR2 sequences are SQVTM and ANQGSEA. The CDR3 extends over 13 amino acids. Trimming took 4 bases from V and 9 from J; bases not matched to a gene: 7. The CDR3 coding sequence is TGCAGCGTTGCTTTAGGACAGGGGACGCCCCAGCATTTT. This codes for CSVALGQGTPQHF.

V usage is TRBV20-1 and J usage is TRBJ2-1; possible D gene TRBD2, 6 bases. The CDR3 is made up of 14 amino acids. Trimming pared 7 bases from V and 9 bases from J, leaving 22 bases between. Germline CDR1 DFQATT, CDR2 SNEGSKA (reference sequence). The CDR3 spells CSVDKGTGVGEQFF. The CDR3, as DNA: TGCAGTGTTGACAAAGGGACTGGGGTCGGTGAGCAGTTCTTC.

The chain combines TRBV29-1 with TRBJ1-1, with D tentatively TRBD1 (5 bases). V lost 5 bases to trimming and J lost 4 bases, with 20 bases between them. The CDR3 runs 15 residues. Germline-derived CDR1 and CDR2 are SQVTM and ANQGSEA. This chain's CDR3 is CSVSPSGVGVTEAFF. The CDR3 bases are TGCAGCGTTTCCCCGTCCGGGGTGGGGGTCACTGAAGCTTTCTTT.

This clonotype was detected a few times. The chain is built from TRBV10-3 and TRBJ2-2; 11 nucleotides match TRBD1. Losses at the gene ends were 6 bases for V and 3 bases for J; bases not matched to a gene: 0. The CDR3 contains 14 residues. CDR1 is ENHRY and CDR2 is SYGVKD in the germline V gene. DNA for the CDR3: TGTGCCATCAGGGGACAGGGGGACACCGGGGAGCTGTTTTTT. Translation gives CAIRGQGDTGELFF.

This chain uses TRBV5-1 with TRBJ2-1; D is unclear. Germline CDR1 reads SGHRS; CDR2 reads YFSETQ. With 0 bases removed from V and 2 bases from J, the gap between germline ends came to 12 bases. This CDR3 is 16 amino acids long. The CDR3 DNA reads as TGCGCCAGCAGCTTGGAGTTCCCGTCGGCCTACAATGAGCAGTTCTTC. It encodes CASSLEFPSAYNEQFF.

The genes are TRBV20-1 and TRBJ2-3, with 9 bases identical to TRBD2. The germline CDR1 and CDR2 sequences are DFQATT and SNEGSKA (reference sequence). CDR3 length equals 15 residues. J gave up 2 bases and V 1 base, and 4 bases lay outside the gene matches. CDR3 sequence reads: CSARAKREATDTQYF. The CDR3 DNA reads as TGCAGTGCTAGAGCCAAGCGGGAGGCCACAGATACGCAGTATTTT.

This clonotype was found a few times. The chain joins TRBV4-3 to TRBJ2-7; TRBD1 agrees at 12 bases. CDR1 and CDR2 (germline): LGHNA, YSLEER. The length of the CDR3 is 18 residues. V was clipped by 0 bases and J by 2 bases; unmatched bases: 8. As DNA, the CDR3 is TGCGCCAGCAGCCAAGAGTGGACCGGGACAGGGGGCCCCTACGAGCAGTACTTC. It specifies CASSQEWTGTGGPYEQYF.

V and J are TRBV18 and TRBJ2-1; D tentatively fits TRBD1 or TRBD2 (5 bases each). There are 15 residues in the CDR3. Trimming removed 6 bases at V and 7 bases at J, with 19 bases between. The germline gives CDR1 KGHSH, CDR2 LQKENI. The chain's CDR3 is CASSNVRGDQNEQFF. CDR3 bases: TGTGCCAGCTCCAACGTTAGAGGGGATCAAAATGAGCAGTTCTTC.